One sample yielded the 6 T cell receptor beta chains listed below, sequenced in a study of blood T cell repertoires in COVID-19. Using immunoSEQ multiplex PCR, the repertoire was profiled, and TCRdb retains in-frame clones only, with some absent. There are approximately 210,000 clones in the sample; approximately 82% occur only once, and 15% lies in the top ten. The source material was PBMCs or T cells enriched from blood (not recorded which). These receptor sequences come from a man in his forties who had recovered from COVID-19.

The CDR3 here is CASSVVVSSYNEQFF. For the CDR3, the DNA is TGTGCCAGCAGCGTAGTGGTTAGCTCCTACAATGAGCAGTTCTTC. The chain is built from TRBV9 and TRBJ2-1; D is ambiguous. Germline assignment: CDR1 SGDLS and CDR2 YYNGEE. Trimming pared 0 bases from V and 0 bases from J, leaving 7 bases between. The CDR3 covers 15 residues. The full variable domain, rest sourced from reference TRBV9 and TRBJ2-1, is DSGVTQTPKHLITATGQRVTLRCSPRSGDLSVYWYQQSLDQGLQFLIQYYNGEERAKGNILERFSAQQFPDLHSELNLSSLELGDSALYFCASSVVVSSYNEQFFGPGTRLTVL.

The rearrangement joins TRBV30 to TRBJ1-2; no clear D gene. Germline CDR1 and CDR2: GTSNPN and SVGIG (reference sequence). This CDR3 comprises 13 residues. V lost 4 bases to trimming and J lost 3 bases, with 12 bases between them. The CDR3 nucleotides are TGTGCCTGGACACCGTACTCCTACTATGGCTACACCTTC. Translated: CAWTPYSYYGYTF.

The V call is TRBV5-5, the J call TRBJ1-2; 11 bases are shared with TRBD1. Losses at the gene ends were 4 bases for V and 7 bases for J; bases not matched to a gene: 9. CDR3 size: 15 residues. Germline V CDR1 and CDR2: SGHKS, YYEKEE (reference sequence). This chain's CDR3 is CASSDPGQGEFGYTF. CDR3 DNA: TGTGCCAGCAGCGATCCGGGACAGGGGGAGTTTGGCTACACCTTC.

The V and J genes are TRBV6-1 and TRBJ2-3; no definite D call. Trimming shortened V by 2 bases and J by 1 base, and 10 bases separated the two germline ends. There are 15 residues in the CDR3. Per germline, CDR1 MNHNS and CDR2 SASEGT. The CDR3 is CASSENSGGTDTQYF. DNA of the CDR3: TGTGCCAGCAGTGAAAACTCGGGTGGCACAGATACGCAGTATTTT.

The chain employs TRBV28 and TRBJ1-1; D is unclear. Looked up from germline, CDR1 is MDHEN and CDR2 is SYDVKM. V shed 3 bases and J shed 6 bases, with 26 bases lying between them. This CDR3 has 18 amino acids. Here the CDR3 DNA reads TGTGCCAGCAGTTTCCGCGGGTACATGGGTAGCACGAGCCCTGAAGCTTTCTTT. This gives the protein CASSFRGYMGSTSPEAFF. The whole variable domain, filled in from reference TRBV28 and TRBJ1-1, reads DVKVTQSSRYLVKRTGEKVFLECVQDMDHENMFWYRQDPGLGLRLIYFSYDVKMKEKGDIPEGYSVSREKKERFSLILESASTNQTSMYLCASSFRGYMGSTSPEAFFGQGTRLTVV.

This chain uses TRBV7-3 with TRBJ1-2, with unresolved D. Trimming took 1 base from V and 3 from J, leaving 6 bases between them. CDR1 is SGHTA, CDR2 FQGTGA, per germline. This CDR3 comprises 13 residues. CDR3 DNA sequence: TGTGCCAGCAGCTTAATACCGGACTATGGCTACACCTTC. Translating gives CASSLIPDYGYTF.